A selection of T cell receptor beta chains follows, all from one sample in a study of read filtering for tumor transcriptome and immune sequencing. A single record per CDR3 protein comes from TCRdb applying MiXCR to the reads. This table holds tens of thousands of distinct CDR3 sequences, around 21% found once. Sequences were obtained from a population of CD138-negative cells sorted from bone marrow. The source is a donor at least 40 years old with multiple myeloma. CDR3s include the opening cysteine and the closing phenylalanine or tryptophan. A D gene is named only where the DNA matches it firmly. Size is omitted from some rows. Given values are once, few, many or a class for expanded clones.

clone_size,d_call,j_call,v_call,cdr3_nt,cdr3_aa
many,TRBD1,TRBJ2-1,TRBV19,TGTGCCAGTAGAAGGGCGGACAGGCCCAATGAGCAGTTCTTC,CASRRADRPNEQFF
many,-,TRBJ2-4,TRBV24-1,TGTGCCACCAGTGACGGACAGTTACCCAAAAACATTCAGTACTTC,CATSDGQLPKNIQYF
-,-,TRBJ2-1,TRBV5-1,TGCGCCAGCCGCTTGGAGTCCCCGTTCAATGAGCAGTTCTTC,CASRLESPFNEQFF
many,TRBD1,TRBJ1-5,TRBV12-5,TGTGCTAGTGGTTTAGGACAGGGGCAACAGCCCCAGCATTTT,CASGLGQGQQPQHF
many,-,TRBJ2-1,TRBV4-1,TGCGCCGTCCCGGAGCAGGACAGTCAGGCGGATGAGCAGTTCTTC,CAVPEQDSQADEQFF
many,TRBD1,TRBJ2-1,TRBV6-1,TGTGCCAGCAGTGTCGGGACAGGGGGGGTCTGGAATGAGCAGTTCTTC,CASSVGTGGVWNEQFF
many,TRBD2,TRBJ2-3,TRBV29-1,TGCAGCGTTGAAGGGACTAGCGGGAGGGCCACAGATACGCAGTATTTT,CSVEGTSGRATDTQYF
many,-,TRBJ2-7,TRBV29-1,TGCAGCGTTGTTTCCGGGTCCTACGAGCAGTACTTC,CSVVSGSYEQYF
many,-,TRBJ2-6,TRBV28,TGTGCCAGCAGGCAACAGGGCGCTGGGGCCAACGTCCTGACTTTC,CASRQQGAGANVLTF
-,-,TRBJ1-5,TRBV7-8,TGTGCCAGCAGCTCACTGACAGGTGGCAATCAGCCCCAGCATTTT,CASSSLTGGNQPQHF
many,-,TRBJ2-5,TRBV5-1,TGCGCCGGCAGCTTGGGGTCCGGAGAGACCCAGTACTTC,CAGSLGSGETQYF
few,TRBD2,TRBJ2-1,TRBV6-6,TGTGCCAGCAGTTACCCAGCGGGAGGTACCGGGAATGAGCAGTTCTTC,CASSYPAGGTGNEQFF
many,-,TRBJ2-3,TRBV7-2,TGTGCCAGCAGCTTAAATTATGGGGGTACGCAGTATTTT,CASSLNYGGTQYF
few,TRBD2,TRBJ2-7,TRBV11-2,TGTGCCAGCAGCTTAGCTGCTAGCGGGGCTTACTACGAGCAGTACTTC,CASSLAASGAYYEQYF
many,TRBD2,TRBJ2-1,TRBV2,TGTGCCAGCAGTGTGGGGACTAGCCTATCAAATGAGCAGTTCTTC,CASSVGTSLSNEQFF
-,TRBD1,TRBJ2-3,TRBV10-3,TGTACCATCAGTGCACACAGGGGCACAGGTACGCAGTATTTT,CTISAHRGTGTQYF
many,-,TRBJ2-3,TRBV7-9,TGTGCCAGCAGCTTGAGAGGACTTTTCACAGATACGCAGTATTTT,CASSLRGLFTDTQYF
once,TRBD1,TRBJ2-1,TRBV5-1,TGCGCCGGCAGCCTGGGACAGGGGGCCTACAATGAGCAGTTCTTT,CAGSLGQGAYNEQFF
many,-,TRBJ1-1,TRBV5-6,TGTGCCAGCAGCTTGGCAACAGGGATAGGGGGAACTGAAGCTTTCTTT,CASSLATGIGGTEAFF
many,TRBD2,TRBJ2-1,TRBV7-8,TGTGCCAGCAGCTCTCGGGCTAGCGGGAGTGGTGAGCAGTTCTTC,CASSSRASGSGEQFF
-,-,TRBJ2-1,TRBV11-2,TGTGCCAGCAGCCGAGACAGCTTTCGTCTCGGTGAGCAGTTCTTC,CASSRDSFRLGEQFF
-,-,TRBJ1-3,TRBV6-6,TGTGCCAGCAGTTCCTTCCCGGGCAGGGCTGGAAACACCATATATTTT,CASSSFPGRAGNTIYF
few,-,TRBJ1-5,TRBV7-9,TGTGCCAGCAGCGTATTAAATAGCAATCAGCCCCAGCATTTT,CASSVLNSNQPQHF
few,-,TRBJ2-2,TRBV14,TGTGCCAGCAGCCCAACAGGGTACTACGGGGAGCTGTTTTTT,CASSPTGYYGELFF
few,TRBD2,TRBJ2-3,TRBV28,TGTGCCAGCAGATTCGGGACTAGCCGGGCAGATACGCAGTATTTT,CASRFGTSRADTQYF
few,-,TRBJ2-4,TRBV5-1,TGCGCCAGCAGCTTGGCCATGGACCAAAATAGACTAGCCAAAAACATTCAGTACTTC,CASSLAMDQNRLAKNIQYF
-,-,TRBJ1-3,TRBV4-2,TGTGCCAGCAGCCAAGCGGCTCTTGGAAACACCATATATTTT,CASSQAALGNTIYF
many,-,TRBJ2-2,TRBV6-6,TGTGCCAGCAGGAAAACAGGGTCGAACACCGGGGAGCTGTTTTTT,CASRKTGSNTGELFF
many,-,TRBJ2-7,TRBV5-4,TGTGCCAGCAGCTTGGTAGGTCCAGGGACCTACGAGCAGTACTTC,CASSLVGPGTYEQYF
many,TRBD1,TRBJ2-3,TRBV20-1,TGCAGTGCTAGAACAGACAGGGCCCGCACAGATACGCAGTATTTT,CSARTDRARTDTQYF
many,-,TRBJ1-5,TRBV11-2,TGTGCCAGCGCCCGACGGAGCAATCAGCCCCAGCATTTT,CASARRSNQPQHF
many,TRBD1,TRBJ2-2,TRBV6-5,TGTGCCAGCAATTTTGACAGGGCGAACACCGGGGAGCTGTTTTTT,CASNFDRANTGELFF
-,-,TRBJ2-2,TRBV7-9,TGTGCCAGCAGCTTAGCCGCGGGTACCGGGGAGCTGTTTTTT,CASSLAAGTGELFF
many,-,TRBJ2-1,TRBV3-1,TGTGCCAGCAGCCAAGGAACGGGGAGGCATGAGCAGTTCTTC,CASSQGTGRHEQFF
-,TRBD1,TRBJ1-1,TRBV10-1,TGCGCCAGCAGCCCCGGGACAGGGGGCGTTGAAGCTCTCTTT,CASSPGTGGVEALF
few,TRBD2,TRBJ2-2,TRBV24-1,TGTGCCACCAGTGATCCTGGACTAGCGTGGACCGGGGAGCTGTTTTTT,CATSDPGLAWTGELFF